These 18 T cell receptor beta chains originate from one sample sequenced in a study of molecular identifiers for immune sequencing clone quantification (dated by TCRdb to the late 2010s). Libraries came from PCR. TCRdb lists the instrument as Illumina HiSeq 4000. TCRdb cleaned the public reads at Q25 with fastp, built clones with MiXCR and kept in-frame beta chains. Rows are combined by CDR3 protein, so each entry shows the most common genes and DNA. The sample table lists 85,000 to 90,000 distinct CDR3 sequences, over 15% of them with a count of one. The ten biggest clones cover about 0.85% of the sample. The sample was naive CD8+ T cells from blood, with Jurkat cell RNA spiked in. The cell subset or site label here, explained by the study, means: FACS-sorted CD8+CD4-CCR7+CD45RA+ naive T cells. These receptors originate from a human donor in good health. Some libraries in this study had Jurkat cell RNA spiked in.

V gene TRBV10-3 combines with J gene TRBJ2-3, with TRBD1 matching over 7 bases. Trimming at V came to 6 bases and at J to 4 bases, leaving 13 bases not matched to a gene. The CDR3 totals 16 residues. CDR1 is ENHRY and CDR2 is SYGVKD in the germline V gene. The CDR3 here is CAISAGTVNPADTQYF. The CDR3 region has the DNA TGTGCCATCAGCGCTGGGACAGTTAATCCCGCAGATACGCAGTATTTT.

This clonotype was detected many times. CDR3 in DNA: TGCGCCAGCAGCCAAGATCTTTATCCGGGAGGGTCAACGGATACGCAGTATTTT. It translates to CASSQDLYPGGSTDTQYF. The gene calls are TRBV4-3 and TRBJ2-3; 8 bases fit TRBD2. The CDR3 consists of 18 residues. J lost 6 bases, V lost 0 bases, and 14 bases had no gene match. Germline V gives CDR1 LGHNA, CDR2 YSLEER.

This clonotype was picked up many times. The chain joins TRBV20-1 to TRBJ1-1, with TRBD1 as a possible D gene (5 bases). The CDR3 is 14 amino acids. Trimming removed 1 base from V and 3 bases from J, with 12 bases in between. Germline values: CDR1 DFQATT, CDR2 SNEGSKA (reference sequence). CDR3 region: CSARGGLGDTEAFF. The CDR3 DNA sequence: TGCAGTGCTAGAGGGGGGTTAGGCGACACTGAAGCTTTCTTT.

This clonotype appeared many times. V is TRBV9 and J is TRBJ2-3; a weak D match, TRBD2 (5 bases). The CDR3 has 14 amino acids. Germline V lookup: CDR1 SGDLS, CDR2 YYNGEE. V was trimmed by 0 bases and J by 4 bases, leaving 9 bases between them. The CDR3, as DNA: TGTGCCAGCAGCGTAGCGGGGATCGCAGATACGCAGTATTTT. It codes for CASSVAGIADTQYF.

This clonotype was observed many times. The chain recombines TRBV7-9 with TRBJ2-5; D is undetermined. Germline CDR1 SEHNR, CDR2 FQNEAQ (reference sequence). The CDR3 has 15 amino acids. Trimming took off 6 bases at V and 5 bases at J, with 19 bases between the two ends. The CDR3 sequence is CASSPPSGLRETQYF. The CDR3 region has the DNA TGTGCCAGCAGTCCCCCCTCCGGCTTACGTGAGACCCAGTACTTC.

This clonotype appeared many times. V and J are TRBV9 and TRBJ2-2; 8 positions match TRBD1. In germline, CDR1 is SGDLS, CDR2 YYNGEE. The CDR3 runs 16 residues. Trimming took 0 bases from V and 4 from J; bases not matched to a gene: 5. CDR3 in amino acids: CASSVGQGAGTGELFF. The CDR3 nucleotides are TGTGCCAGCAGCGTAGGGCAGGGGGCAGGCACCGGGGAGCTGTTTTTT.

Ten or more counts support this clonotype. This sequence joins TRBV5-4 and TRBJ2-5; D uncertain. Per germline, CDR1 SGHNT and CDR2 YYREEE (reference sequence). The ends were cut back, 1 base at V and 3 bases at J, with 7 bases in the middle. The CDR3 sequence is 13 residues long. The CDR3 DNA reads TGTGCCAGCAGCTTGTTGGCAGAAGAGACCCAGTACTTC. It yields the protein CASSLLAEETQYF.

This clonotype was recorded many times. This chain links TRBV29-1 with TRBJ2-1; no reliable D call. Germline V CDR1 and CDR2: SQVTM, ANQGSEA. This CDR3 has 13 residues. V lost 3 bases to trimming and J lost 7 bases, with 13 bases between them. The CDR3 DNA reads TGCAGCGTTGAGGAACCCTACAAGAATGAGCAGTTCTTC. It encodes CSVEEPYKNEQFF.

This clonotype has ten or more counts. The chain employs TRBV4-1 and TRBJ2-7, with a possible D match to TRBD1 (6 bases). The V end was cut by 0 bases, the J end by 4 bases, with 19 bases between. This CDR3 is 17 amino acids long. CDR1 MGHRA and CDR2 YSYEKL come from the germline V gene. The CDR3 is CASSQDFRTQGLYEQYF. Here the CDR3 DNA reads TGCGCCAGCAGCCAAGATTTTAGGACCCAGGGGCTATACGAGCAGTACTTC.

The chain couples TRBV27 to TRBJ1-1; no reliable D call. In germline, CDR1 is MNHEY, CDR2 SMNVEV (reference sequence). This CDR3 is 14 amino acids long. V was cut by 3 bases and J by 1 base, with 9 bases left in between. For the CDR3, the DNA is TGTGCCAGCAGTTTCGGCGGAACGAACACTGAAGCTTTCTTT. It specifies CASSFGGTNTEAFF.

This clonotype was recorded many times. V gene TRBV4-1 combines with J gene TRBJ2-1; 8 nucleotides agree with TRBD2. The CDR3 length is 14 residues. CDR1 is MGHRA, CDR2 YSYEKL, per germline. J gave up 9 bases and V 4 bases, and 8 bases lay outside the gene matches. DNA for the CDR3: TGCGCCAGCAGCCCAGGAGCGGGAGCGGGTGAGCAGTTCTTC. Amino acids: CASSPGAGAGEQFF.

This chain's CDR3 is CACTKVAGVITDTQYF. The CDR3 region has the DNA TGTGCCTGCACCAAAGTAGCGGGCGTTATCACAGATACGCAGTATTTT. The genes are TRBV28 and TRBJ2-3, with 7 positions matching TRBD2. The germline CDR1 and CDR2 sequences are MDHEN and SYDVKM. The CDR3 is 16 residues long. The J segment lost 2 bases and the V segment lost 11 bases, leaving 16 bases of the junction unmatched.

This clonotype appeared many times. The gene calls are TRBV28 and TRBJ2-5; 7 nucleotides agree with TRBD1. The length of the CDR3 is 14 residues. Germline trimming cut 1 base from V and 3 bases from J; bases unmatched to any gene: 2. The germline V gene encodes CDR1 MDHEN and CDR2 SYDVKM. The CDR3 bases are TGTGCCAGCAGTTTATCAGGGGGTGAAGAGACCCAGTACTTC. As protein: CASSLSGGEETQYF. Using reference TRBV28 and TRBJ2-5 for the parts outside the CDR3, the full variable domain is DVKVTQSSRYLVKRTGEKVFLECVQDMDHENMFWYRQDPGLGLRLIYFSYDVKMKEKGDIPEGYSVSREKKERFSLILESASTNQTSMYLCASSLSGGEETQYFGPGTRLLVL.

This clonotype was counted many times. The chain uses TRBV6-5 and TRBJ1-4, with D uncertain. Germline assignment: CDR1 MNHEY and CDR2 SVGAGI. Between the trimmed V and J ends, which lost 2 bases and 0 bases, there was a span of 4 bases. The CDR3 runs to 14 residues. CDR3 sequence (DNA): TGTGCCAGCAGTTACGGTCCAACTAATGAAAAACTGTTTTTT. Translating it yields CASSYGPTNEKLFF.

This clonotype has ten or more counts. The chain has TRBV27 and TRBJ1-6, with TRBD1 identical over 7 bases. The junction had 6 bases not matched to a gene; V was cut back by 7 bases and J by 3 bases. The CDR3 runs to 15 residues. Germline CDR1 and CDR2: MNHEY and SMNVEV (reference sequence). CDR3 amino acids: CASTLAGGYNSPLHF. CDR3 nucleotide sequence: TGTGCCAGCACCCTGGCAGGGGGCTATAATTCACCCCTCCACTTT.

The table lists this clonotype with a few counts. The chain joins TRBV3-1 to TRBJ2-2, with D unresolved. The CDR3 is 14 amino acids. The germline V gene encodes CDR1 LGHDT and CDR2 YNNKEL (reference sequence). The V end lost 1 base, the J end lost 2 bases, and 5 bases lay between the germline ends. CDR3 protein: CASSQVVNTGELFF. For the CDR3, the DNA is TGTGCCAGCAGCCAAGTGGTCAACACCGGGGAGCTGTTTTTT.

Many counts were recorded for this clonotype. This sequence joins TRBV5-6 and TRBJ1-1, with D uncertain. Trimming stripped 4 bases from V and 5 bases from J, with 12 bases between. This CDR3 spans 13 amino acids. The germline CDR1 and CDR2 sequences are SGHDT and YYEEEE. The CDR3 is CASSPTHGTEAFF. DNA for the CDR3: TGTGCCAGCAGCCCAACTCATGGGACTGAAGCTTTCTTT.

CDR3 nucleotides: TGTGCCAGCAGTTACTCAGGGGAAGAGCAGTACTTC. The encoded protein is CASSYSGEEQYF. This chain links TRBV6-2 or TRBV6-3 with TRBJ2-7; a weak D match, TRBD1 (5 bases). The CDR3 covers 12 residues. Germline V lookup: CDR1 MNHEY, CDR2 SVGEGT. The V end was cut by 0 bases, the J end by 7 bases, with 7 bases between.